This T cell receptor (beta chain) was recorded in a study of PD-1 blockade in mismatch repair-deficient tumors. Study-wide context: Patients had over 10 mismatch repair-deficient cancer types, all previously treated and progressing.

A word on this clone: The antigen remains unidentified.

Regarding the study as a whole: Tumor-resident clones, often absent from pretreatment blood, expanded after pembrolizumab and then contracted.

Sequencing used immunoSEQ multiplex PCR; TCRdb keeps in-frame clones, though not all of them. The repertoire holds 50,000 or so clones, approximately 84% seen once, with roughly 8% in the top ten. The receptor was isolated from an adult with mismatch repair-deficient cancer. The material sequenced was peripheral blood, taken 20 weeks after starting pembrolizumab.

In DNA, the CDR3 is TGTGCCTGGGGGGCGGGGATTGGAGAGACCCAGTACTTC. As protein: CAWGAGIGETQYF. The chain couples TRBV30 to TRBJ2-5, with D possibly TRBD2 on 6 matching bases. Germline values: CDR1 GTSNPN, CDR2 SVGIG (reference sequence). The CDR3 runs to 13 residues. The V gene lost 5 bases and the J gene lost 4 bases, with 14 bases spanning the gap.